Below, 26 T cell receptor beta chains from the same sample are listed, as sequenced in a study of tumor and adjacent non-tumor tissue in lung cancer. Three rounds of nested PCR, following a modified ARM-PCR protocol, produced the TCRbeta library. TCRdb analysed the multiplex PCR reads with MiXCR anew, one entry per CDR3 protein. The sample contains 120,000 to 150,000 distinct CDR3 sequences, roughly 66% of which appear only once. The template was RNA from unsorted bulk tissue. The sample consisted of lung tumor tissue. These receptors originate from a man between 60 and 70 years old with small cell lung cancer.

The V gene is TRBV11-3, the J gene TRBJ2-1, with D perhaps TRBD1 or TRBD2 (5 bases each). This CDR3 spans 15 amino acids. Trimming pared 3 bases from V and 7 bases from J, leaving 16 bases between. Germline V gene sequence: CDR1 SGHNT, CDR2 YENEEA. As DNA, the CDR3 is TGTGCCAGCAGCTTGAGACAGTCTGGGGGAAATGAGCAGTTCTTC. It encodes CASSLRQSGGNEQFF. Complete variable domain (other parts from reference TRBV11-3 and TRBJ2-1): EAGVVQSPRYKIIEKKQPVAFWCNPISGHNTLYWYLQNLGQGPELLIRYENEEAVDDSQLPKDRFSAERLKGVDSTLKIQPAELGDSAVYLCASSLRQSGGNEQFFGPGTRLTVL.

On this clonotype: A much larger clonotype is one base distant, so this may be a read error. V and J are TRBV12-3 or TRBV12-4 and TRBJ1-3; D uncertain. The CDR3 has 14 amino acids. V was cut by 8 bases and J by 0 bases, with 11 bases left in between. CDR3 DNA sequence: TGTGCCAGCTGTAACCCGAACTCTGGAAACACCATATATTTT. Translating it yields CASCNPNSGNTIYF.

This clonotype was picked up many times. This rearrangement joins TRBV12-3 or TRBV12-4 to TRBJ1-1; D may be TRBD1 (6 bases). The ends were cut back, 6 bases at V and 5 bases at J, with 10 bases in the middle. The CDR3 totals 12 residues. CDR3 sequence (DNA): TGTGCCAGCAGACAGGGTGGAACTGAAGCTTTCTTT. The encoded protein is CASRQGGTEAFF.

This chain connects TRBV20-1 to TRBJ2-7; D possibly corresponds to TRBD2 (7 bases). V was trimmed by 0 bases and J by 7 bases, leaving 19 bases between them. Germline lookup yields CDR1 DFQATT and CDR2 SNEGSKA (reference sequence). The CDR3 length is 15 residues. Here the CDR3 DNA reads TGCAGTGCTAGAGATCACGAGGGGGGGTTGACTGAGCAGTACTTC. Its protein product is CSARDHEGGLTEQYF.

About this clonotype: The conserved closing phenylalanine or tryptophan is absent in this CDR3, likely reflecting a read error. It is unclear where the CDR3 begins or ends on the DNA, so no DNA is shown, and the CDR3 is as TCRdb lists it. The chain carries TRBV6-1 and TRBJ2-3; TRBD1 is the table's D call, not checked against the DNA. Ends included, the CDR3 has 14 residues. CDR1 MNHNS and CDR2 SASEGT come from the germline V gene. The CDR3 loop reads CASSEGGYSTDKQY.

The count of this clonotype is one. No conserved phenylalanine or tryptophan is present at the end of the CDR3, so a read error is the likely explanation. The chain is built from TRBV4-1 and TRBJ2-3; a possible D gene is TRBD2 (5 bases). V lost 6 bases and J lost 6, with 16 bases in between. The CDR3 covers 14 residues. Germline loops: CDR1 MGHRA, CDR2 YSYEKL. CDR3 loop: CASRVEGVSDTQYY. The CDR3 region has the DNA TGCGCCAGCAGAGTAGAGGGAGTCAGCGATACGCAGTATTAT.

V and J are TRBV9 and TRBJ2-1, with TRBD2 matching over 13 bases. Trimming at V came to 3 bases and at J to 10 bases, leaving 1 base not matched to a gene. This CDR3 has 13 residues. CDR1 is SGDLS and CDR2 is YYNGEE in the germline V gene. The CDR3 DNA sequence: TGTGCCAGCAGCGGGGGACTAGCGGGAGAGCAGTTCTTC. It is translated as CASSGGLAGEQFF.

With regard to this clonotype: At one end, the junction sequence differs from germline, possibly due to a read error. V usage is TRBV6-2 or TRBV6-3 and J usage is TRBJ2-1, with D unclear. The CDR3 is 15 amino acids. The germline V gene encodes CDR1 MNHEY and CDR2 SVGEGT. The CDR3: CVSTSLRGVQNEQFF. The CDR3 region has the DNA TGTGTCAGCACCAGCCTTAGAGGAGTCCAAAATGAGCAGTTCTTC.

A word on this clonotype: A much larger clonotype is one base distant, so this may be a read error. A read error is likely, as this CDR3 ends without the conserved phenylalanine or tryptophan. The chain is built from TRBV20-1 and TRBJ2-6, with 8 bases that match TRBD2. Germline CDR1 and CDR2: DFQATT and SNEGSKA (reference sequence). This CDR3 is built from 15 residues. V trimming: 0 bases; J trimming: 12 bases; junction bases outside the gene matches: 10. The DNA for the CDR3 is TGCAGTGCTAGAGATGGTGCTAGCGGGTTGTCCGTCCTGACTATC. It yields the protein CSARDGASGLSVLTI.

Comment on this clonotype: It may be a read error: a sequence one base away is much more abundant. V and J are TRBV6-5 and TRBJ2-7; D is unclear. CDR3 length: 15 residues. Germline lookup yields CDR1 MNHEY and CDR2 SVGAGI. Trimming removed 0 bases at V and 4 bases at J, with 13 bases between. The CDR3 region has the DNA TGTGCCAGCAGTTACTCGAGAGCGAGTAGTTACGAGCAGTACTTC. Its protein is CASSYSRASSYEQYF.

In the case of this clonotype: The DNA is omitted, as the CDR3 cannot be located on it reliably, and the CDR3 follows TCRdb's listing. The chain couples TRBV29-1 to TRBJ2-7; the table's D call of TRBD2 was not tested on the DNA. The CDR3 length is 13 residues, termini included. The germline gives CDR1 SQVTM, CDR2 ANQGSEA. The CDR3 loop is CSVASGISYEGYF.

In its sample, this clonotype was seen a few times. The V gene is TRBV10-1, the J gene TRBJ2-1, with TRBD1 identical over 10 bases. Per the germline V gene, CDR1 is WNHNN and CDR2 is SYGVQD (reference sequence). The ends lost 4 bases at V and 6 bases at J; junction bases unmatched: 6. This CDR3 spans 15 amino acids. CDR3 amino acids: CASSGGQGFFNEQFF. The CDR3 DNA sequence: TGCGCCAGCAGTGGGGGACAGGGGTTTTTCAATGAGCAGTTCTTC.

This clonotype appeared a single time. This sequence joins TRBV6-5 and TRBJ1-5; D call uncertain. V lost 10 bases and J 5 bases, leaving 15 bases between the germline ends. Per germline, CDR1 MNHEY and CDR2 SVGAGI. This CDR3 has 13 amino acids. The CDR3 DNA follows: TGTGCCAATAGTTACGGTTCGCATCAGCCCCAGCATTTT. Amino acid sequence: CANSYGSHQPQHF.

The gene calls are TRBV6-1 and TRBJ1-1; D may be TRBD1 (6 bases). Germline-derived CDR1 and CDR2 are MNHNS and SASEGT. Deletions cut 10 bases from V and 4 bases from J, with 22 bases between. CDR3 length: 15 amino acids. The CDR3 region has the DNA TGTGCCACCACCTATAGGGGGGTTTGGAGCACTGAAGCTTTCTTT. Amino acids: CATTYRGVWSTEAFF.

This chain joins TRBV5-5 and TRBJ1-2; D may be TRBD1 (5 bases). Trimming cost V 3 bases and J 8 bases, with 23 bases left between them. The germline CDR1 and CDR2 sequences are SGHKS and YYEKEE (reference sequence). The CDR3 has 16 residues. Written as DNA, the CDR3 is TGTGCCAGCAGCTGGGGGGTAGGCAGGACCTCCGGGGGCTACACCTTC. Protein sequence: CASSWGVGRTSGGYTF.

On this clonotype itself: It is likely a read error: a sequence one base away is far more abundant. The rearrangement joins TRBV14 to TRBJ1-2, with TRBD1 matching over 7 bases. CDR1 SGHDN and CDR2 FVKESK come from the germline V gene. V gave up 6 bases and J gave up 6 bases; unmatched junction bases: 4. The CDR3 runs to 12 residues. This chain's CDR3 is CASSRQGHGYTF. DNA for the CDR3: TGTGCCAGCAGTCGACAGGGCCATGGCTACACCTTC.

This clonotype was detected a few times. The chain joins TRBV5-4 to TRBJ2-7; tentatively, D is TRBD1 or TRBD2 (5 bases each). V was shortened by 4 bases and J by 3 bases, with 14 bases between the two germline ends. CDR1 is SGHNT, CDR2 YYREEE, per germline (reference sequence). This CDR3 has 14 amino acids. The CDR3 reads CASSTGTAGYEQYF. CDR3 DNA sequence: TGTGCCAGCAGCACGGGGACGGCCGGCTACGAGCAGTACTTC.

This clonotype was seen a handful of times. Its ends do not fully match the called genes, so a read error is possible. The chain combines TRBV4-1 with TRBJ2-1; TRBD2 aligns across 9 bases. From germline, CDR1 is MGHRA and CDR2 YSYEKL. The CDR3 length is 15 residues. The CDR3 protein is CAGRVSGSGGNEQFF. CDR3 DNA sequence: TGCGCCGGCAGAGTTAGCGGGAGTGGGGGTAATGAGCAGTTCTTC.

This chain joins TRBV5-4 and TRBJ2-3; D gene ambiguous. This CDR3 is built from 13 residues. V lost 2 bases to trimming and J lost 8 bases, with 12 bases between them. CDR1 is SGHNT and CDR2 is YYREEE in the germline V gene (reference sequence). Here the CDR3 reads CASSFLVDGTQYF. The CDR3 DNA follows: TGTGCCAGCAGCTTCCTGGTAGATGGTACGCAGTATTTT.

The gene calls are TRBV20-1 and TRBJ2-1; 7 bases are a match to TRBD2. In germline, CDR1 is DFQATT, CDR2 SNEGSKA (reference sequence). V dropped 5 bases and J dropped 4; count of bases not matched to a gene: 8. The CDR3 loop spans 14 amino acids. The CDR3 region is CSALTSRAYNEQFF. CDR3 bases: TGCAGTGCTTTGACTAGCAGGGCATACAATGAGCAGTTCTTC.

A word on this clonotype: The junction departs from germline at one end; a sequencing error may be responsible. The gene calls are TRBV2 and TRBJ2-1, with D hard to call. There are 15 residues in the CDR3. The germline CDR1 and CDR2 sequences are SNHLY and FYNNEI. CDR3 bases: TGTGCCATCAGTGATGGCGCGCCCGCCTACAATGAGCAGTTCTTC. It translates to CAISDGAPAYNEQFF.

This clonotype was seen at least ten times. This chain joins TRBV12-3 or TRBV12-4 and TRBJ1-6; D is unresolved. This CDR3 is built from 15 residues. The V gene lost 6 bases and the J gene lost 3 bases, with 12 bases spanning the gap. CDR3: CASSRGLSYNSPLHF. The CDR3 DNA reads TGTGCCAGCAGCCGCGGACTGAGCTATAATTCACCCCTCCACTTT.

As for this clonotype: Germline is not matched at one junction end, which may reflect a read error. V is TRBV29-1 and J is TRBJ2-1; no clear D. The CDR3 totals 11 residues. Germline V CDR1 and CDR2: SQVTM, ANQGSEA. The CDR3: CSAERVGLRFF. The CDR3 bases are TGCAGCGCTGAAAGGGTCGGGCTACGGTTCTTC.

To note about this clonotype: A much larger clonotype is one base distant, so this may be a read error. This sequence joins TRBV11-2 and TRBJ2-7; 7 bases fit TRBD1. The CDR3 sequence is 13 residues long. V trimming: 5 bases; J trimming: 2 bases; junction bases outside the gene matches: 3. Per the germline V gene, CDR1 is SGHAT and CDR2 is FQNNGV. The CDR3 here is CASSRTGPYEQYF. The CDR3 DNA sequence: TGTGCCAGCAGCCGGACAGGACCCTACGAGCAGTACTTC.

The chain links TRBV28 to TRBJ2-5; TRBD2 aligns across 8 bases. The CDR3 extends over 16 amino acids. V was clipped by 7 bases and J by 5 bases; unmatched bases: 15. Germline V gene sequence: CDR1 MDHEN, CDR2 SYDVKM. In DNA, the CDR3 is TGTGCCAGCACTATCCTCCCGGGACTAGTGGGCGAGACCCAGTACTTC. It is translated as CASTILPGLVGETQYF.

Comment on this clonotype: One base away lies a much larger clone, so this may be a sequencing read error. The V and J genes are TRBV6-5 and TRBJ2-1; the D gene is possibly TRBD1 (6 bases). This CDR3 has 15 residues. Germline-derived CDR1 and CDR2 are MNHEY and SVGAGI. Trimming removed 2 bases from V and 9 bases from J, with 17 bases in between. This CDR3 is CASSYRQAGLAEQFF. In nucleotides, the CDR3 is TGTGCCAGCAGTTACCGACAGGCAGGGCTCGCTGAGCAGTTCTTC.